The sequence of this TCR beta chain was determined in a study of graft-versus-host responses after intestinal transplantation. Study details: Isolated intestinal, liver-intestinal, or multivisceral transplants were what recipients had. Induction with anti-thymocyte globulin, then tacrolimus and steroids for roughly three years, was given to all recipients.

Turning to this clone: The target antigen is unknown.

Study observations and caveats: After transplant, early declines in HvG clones were associated with peak levels of circulating GvH clones. The recipient marrow held GvH clones, and some of them showed up first in ileum or blood.

TCRdb keeps only in-frame clones here, not all; method: immunoSEQ multiplex PCR. The sample lists roughly 90,000 clones; just over 90% were seen once. The germline V gene encodes CDR1 MNHNS and CDR2 SASEGT. The CDR3 runs to 13 residues. V shed 8 bases and J 6 bases; nucleotides not matched to a gene: 9. The receptor was isolated from a human donor who received an intestinal transplant. The chain combines TRBV6-1 with TRBJ2-7; 8 positions match TRBD1. The sequenced sample was unstimulated CD8+ T cells sorted from spleen or lymph node cells, obtained before intestinal transplant. As DNA, the CDR3 is TGTGCCAGCCCGGGTCAGGGGGCGGGCGAGCAGTACTTC. Translating it yields CASPGQGAGEQYF.